These 14 T cell receptor beta chains share one sample of origin, sequenced in a study of shared clonotypes between healthy human individuals. Data came from immunoSEQ multiplex PCR; TCRdb stores just in-frame clones and leaves some out. The sample yields about 1,800,000 clones, just under 95% seen once. CD45RO-negative, CCR7-selected cells formed the naive CD8 fraction, which excluded terminally differentiated effector memory CD45RA+ cells. Sequences were obtained from naive CD8+ T cells sorted from blood. These receptors were taken from a man between 18 and 35 years old in good health.

The rearrangement links TRBV10-3 to TRBJ1-1; a weak D match, TRBD1 (6 bases). The CDR3 loop spans 13 amino acids. V gave up 7 bases and J gave up 6 bases, with 15 bases separating them. Germline V lookup: CDR1 ENHRY, CDR2 SYGVKD. CDR3 in DNA: TGTGCCATCAACCCAGGGACAACCCCTGAAGCTTTCTTT. Amino acids: CAINPGTTPEAFF.

The gene calls are TRBV15 and TRBJ1-6; D not certain. There are 15 residues in the CDR3. V was clipped by 0 bases and J by 4 bases, with 7 bases between them. The germline CDR1 and CDR2 sequences are LNHNV and YYDKDF (reference sequence). CDR3 DNA sequence: TGTGCCACCAGCAGAGATCGCTCGTATAATTCACCCCTCCACTTT. Translated, it gives CATSRDRSYNSPLHF. The full variable domain, its missing parts supplied by reference TRBV15 and TRBJ1-6, is DAMVIQNPRYQVTQFGKPVTLSCSQTLNHNVMYWYQQKSSQAPKLLFHYYDKDFNNEADTPDNFQSRRPNTSFCFLDIRSPGLGDTAMYLCATSRDRSYNSPLHFGNGTRLTVT.

The chain joins TRBV6-1 to TRBJ2-3, with TRBD2 matching over 13 bases. The ends lost 1 base at V and 9 bases at J; junction bases unmatched: 10. From germline, CDR1 is MNHNS and CDR2 SASEGT. This CDR3 spans 17 amino acids. CDR3 sequence (DNA): TGTGCCAGCAGTGAAGGGACTAGCGGGGGCCTAACGGAGACGCAGTATTTT. Its translation: CASSEGTSGGLTETQYF.

The V call is TRBV7-9, the J call TRBJ2-1; weak D call: TRBD2 (5 bases). Germline V gene data show CDR1 as SEHNR and CDR2 as FQNEAQ (reference sequence). The CDR3 totals 14 residues. V lost 4 bases to trimming and J lost 7 bases, with 14 bases between them. CDR3 bases: TGTGCCAGCAGCTGGTCCGAGGGCCAAAATGAGCAGTTCTTC. Translation gives CASSWSEGQNEQFF.

Concerning this clone: An end of the junction does not agree with germline; a read error may underlie this. The rearrangement links TRBV2 to TRBJ2-3, with 14 bases aligning to TRBD2. The germline CDR1 and CDR2 sequences are SNHLY and FYNNEI. The CDR3 has 15 residues. The CDR3 is CASSEGLAGGDTQYF. CDR3 coding DNA: TGTGCCAGCAGCGAAGGACTAGCGGGAGGAGATACGCAGTATTTT.

The V and J genes are TRBV12-5 and TRBJ1-3, with a possible D match to TRBD1 (5 bases). Germline CDR1 reads LGHNT; CDR2 reads FRNRAP. The germline V and J ends were trimmed by 4 bases and 2 bases, with 12 bases remaining between them. The CDR3 extends over 15 amino acids. CDR3 in DNA: TGTGCTAGTGGTTCCGGGGGGGACCCTGGAAACACCATATATTTT. Protein product: CASGSGGDPGNTIYF.

This clone came up once. The chain links TRBV5-1 to TRBJ2-2; D may be TRBD1 or TRBD2 (6 bases each). The germline V gene encodes CDR1 SGHRS and CDR2 YFSETQ. The CDR3 contains 14 residues. Trimming pared 4 bases from V and 3 bases from J, leaving 10 bases between. The DNA for the CDR3 is TGCGCCAGCAGCCCGGGGGCGCACACCGGGGAGCTGTTTTTT. It codes for CASSPGAHTGELFF.

The J gene is TRBJ2-1, the V gene TRBV7-9, with 8 bases identical to TRBD2. The germline CDR1 and CDR2 sequences are SEHNR and FQNEAQ (reference sequence). The trim removed 8 bases at V and 3 bases at J, leaving 6 bases unmatched. The CDR3 covers 14 residues. CDR3 in amino acids: CASQRSGSYNEQFF. DNA of the CDR3: TGTGCCAGCCAGCGGAGCGGGAGCTACAATGAGCAGTTCTTC.

The chain is built from TRBV7-6 and TRBJ1-6; a weak D match, TRBD1 (6 bases). V dropped 1 base and J dropped 7 bases, with 14 bases sitting between them. Germline assignment: CDR1 SGHVS and CDR2 FNYEAQ. The CDR3 runs to 16 residues. The CDR3 DNA reads TGTGCCAGCAGCTTAGGGGGGGCGTTATTAAATTCACCCCTCCACTTT. Its translation: CASSLGGALLNSPLHF.

The CDR3 is CASSSPESGGYKAGQYF. CDR3 nucleotide sequence: TGTGCCAGCAGCTCCCCCGAATCCGGGGGCTATAAAGCTGGGCAGTACTTC. J is TRBJ2-7 and V is TRBV7-2, with D perhaps given as TRBD1 or TRBD2 (6 bases each). Germline lookup yields CDR1 SGHTA and CDR2 FQGNSA. Trimming took 4 bases from V and 9 from J, leaving 28 bases between them. The CDR3 is 17 amino acids.

The chain combines TRBV9 with TRBJ1-1; 7 bases match TRBD1. Germline CDR1 reads SGDLS; CDR2 reads YYNGEE. After removal of 2 bases from V and 6 bases from J, the junction contained 13 bases not matched to a gene. The CDR3 totals 16 residues. The CDR3 loop is CASSVRDSRLLAEAFF. The CDR3 DNA reads as TGTGCCAGCAGCGTTCGGGACAGCAGGCTTCTCGCTGAAGCTTTCTTT.

The chain combines TRBV7-9 with TRBJ2-1; D is uncertain. V was shortened by 1 base and J by 9 bases, with 13 bases between the two germline ends. In germline, CDR1 is SEHNR, CDR2 FQNEAQ (reference sequence). This CDR3 region has 14 residues. The CDR3 coding sequence is TGTGCCAGCAGCTTAGTTTTGGGTACTACTGAGCAGTTCTTC. Translating gives CASSLVLGTTEQFF.

The rearrangement joins TRBV29-1 to TRBJ1-2, with 7 bases aligning to TRBD1. This CDR3 has 15 residues. Germline V gene lookup returns CDR1 SQVTM and CDR2 ANQGSEA. V was clipped by 0 bases and J by 2 bases; unmatched bases: 6. The CDR3 DNA sequence: TGCAGCGTTGAAGATCTGGGCAGGGGGAACTATGGCTACACCTTC. Translating gives CSVEDLGRGNYGYTF.

The rearrangement joins TRBV7-6 to TRBJ2-5; tentative D call: TRBD1 (7 bases). V gave up 6 bases and J gave up 5 bases, with 19 bases separating them. The CDR3 is 15 amino acids. Germline V lookup: CDR1 SGHVS, CDR2 FNYEAQ. The CDR3 is CASREGAPPYETQYF. CDR3 nucleotides: TGTGCCAGCAGGGAGGGGGCGCCTCCTTACGAGACCCAGTACTTC.